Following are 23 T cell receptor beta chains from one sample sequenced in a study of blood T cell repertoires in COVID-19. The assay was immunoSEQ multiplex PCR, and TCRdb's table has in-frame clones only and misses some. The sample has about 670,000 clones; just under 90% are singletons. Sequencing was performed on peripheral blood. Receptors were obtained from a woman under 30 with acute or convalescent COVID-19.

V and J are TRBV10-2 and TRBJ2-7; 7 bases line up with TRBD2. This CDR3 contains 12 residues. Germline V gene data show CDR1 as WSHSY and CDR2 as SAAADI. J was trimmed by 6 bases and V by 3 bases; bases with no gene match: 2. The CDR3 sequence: CASSDREGEQYF. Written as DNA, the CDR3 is TGCGCCAGCAGTGACAGGGAGGGCGAGCAGTACTTC.

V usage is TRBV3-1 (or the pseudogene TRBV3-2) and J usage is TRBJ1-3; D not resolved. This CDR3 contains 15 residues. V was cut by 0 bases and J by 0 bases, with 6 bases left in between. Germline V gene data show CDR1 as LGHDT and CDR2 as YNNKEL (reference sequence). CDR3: CASSQDLSSGNTIYF. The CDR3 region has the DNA TGTGCCAGCAGCCAAGACTTGAGCTCTGGAAACACCATATATTTT.

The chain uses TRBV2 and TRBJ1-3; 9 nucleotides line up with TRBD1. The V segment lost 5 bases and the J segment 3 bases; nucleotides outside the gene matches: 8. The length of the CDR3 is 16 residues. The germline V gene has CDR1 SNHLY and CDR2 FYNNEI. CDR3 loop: CASSYPQDRGGNTIYF. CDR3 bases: TGTGCCAGCAGTTACCCCCAGGACAGGGGTGGAAACACCATATATTTT.

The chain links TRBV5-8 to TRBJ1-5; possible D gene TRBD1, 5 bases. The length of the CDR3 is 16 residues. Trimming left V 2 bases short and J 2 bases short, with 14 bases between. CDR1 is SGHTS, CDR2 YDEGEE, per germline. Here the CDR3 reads CASSLGRGSGNQPQHF. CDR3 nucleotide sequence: TGTGCCAGCAGCTTAGGTCGGGGGTCCGGCAATCAGCCCCAGCATTTT.

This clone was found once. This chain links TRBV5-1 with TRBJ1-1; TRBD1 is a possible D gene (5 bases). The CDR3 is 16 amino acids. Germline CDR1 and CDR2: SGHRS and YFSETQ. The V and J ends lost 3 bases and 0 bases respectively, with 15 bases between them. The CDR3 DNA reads TGCGCCAGCAGCTCAGTATCACAGGACATGAACACTGAAGCTTTCTTT. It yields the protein CASSSVSQDMNTEAFF. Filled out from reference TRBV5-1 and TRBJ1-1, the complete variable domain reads KAGVTQTPRYLIKTRGQQVTLSCSPISGHRSVSWYQQTPGQGLQFLFEYFSETQRNKGNFPGRFSGRQFSNSRSEMNVSTLELGDSALYLCASSSVSQDMNTEAFFGQGTRLTVV.

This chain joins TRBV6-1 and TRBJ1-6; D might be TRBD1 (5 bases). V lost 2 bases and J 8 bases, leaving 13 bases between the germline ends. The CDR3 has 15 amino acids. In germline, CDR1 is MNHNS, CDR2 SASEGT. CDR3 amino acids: CASSEIRVWDSPLHF. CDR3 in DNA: TGTGCCAGCAGTGAAATCAGGGTGTGGGATTCACCCCTCCACTTT.

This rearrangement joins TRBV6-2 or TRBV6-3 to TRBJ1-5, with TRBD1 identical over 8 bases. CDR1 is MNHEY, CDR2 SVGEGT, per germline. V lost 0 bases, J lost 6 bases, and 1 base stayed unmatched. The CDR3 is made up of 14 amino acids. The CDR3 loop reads CASSYSTGAQPQHF. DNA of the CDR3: TGTGCCAGCAGTTACTCGACAGGGGCTCAGCCCCAGCATTTT.

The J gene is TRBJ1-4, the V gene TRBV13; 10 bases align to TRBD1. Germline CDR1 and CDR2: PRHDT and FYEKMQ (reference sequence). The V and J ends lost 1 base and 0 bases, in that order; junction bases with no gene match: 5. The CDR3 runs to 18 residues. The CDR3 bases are TGTGCCAGCAGCTTAGTGGGACAGGGGCCTGCAACTAATGAAAAACTGTTTTTT. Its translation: CASSLVGQGPATNEKLFF.

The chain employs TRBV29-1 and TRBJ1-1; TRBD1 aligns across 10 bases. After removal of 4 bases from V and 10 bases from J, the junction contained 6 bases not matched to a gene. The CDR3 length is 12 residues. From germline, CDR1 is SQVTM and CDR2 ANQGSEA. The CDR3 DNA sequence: TGCAGCGTTGTTAGACAGGGGGCGGGAGCTTTCTTT. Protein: CSVVRQGAGAFF.

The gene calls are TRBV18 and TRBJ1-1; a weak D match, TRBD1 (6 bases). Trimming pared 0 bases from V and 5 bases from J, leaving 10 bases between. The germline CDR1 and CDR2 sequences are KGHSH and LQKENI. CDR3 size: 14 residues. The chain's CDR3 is CASSPPSRGTEAFF. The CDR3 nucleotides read TGTGCCAGCTCACCACCGAGCAGGGGTACTGAAGCTTTCTTT. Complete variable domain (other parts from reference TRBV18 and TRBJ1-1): NAGVMQNPRHLVRRRGQEARLRCSPMKGHSHVYWYRQLPEEGLKFMVYLQKENIIDESGMPKERFSAEFPKEGPSILRIQQVVRGDSAAYFCASSPPSRGTEAFFGQGTRLTVV.

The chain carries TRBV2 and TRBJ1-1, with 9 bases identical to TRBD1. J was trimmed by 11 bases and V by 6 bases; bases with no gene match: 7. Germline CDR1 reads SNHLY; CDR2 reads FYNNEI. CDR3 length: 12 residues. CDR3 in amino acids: CASRKQGAVAFF. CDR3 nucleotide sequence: TGTGCCAGCAGGAAACAGGGGGCTGTGGCTTTCTTT.

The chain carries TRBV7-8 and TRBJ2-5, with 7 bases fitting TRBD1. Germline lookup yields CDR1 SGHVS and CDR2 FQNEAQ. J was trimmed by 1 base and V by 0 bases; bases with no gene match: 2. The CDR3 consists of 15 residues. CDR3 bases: TGTGCCAGCAGCTTAGCGGGACAGTCCCAAGAGACCCAGTACTTC. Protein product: CASSLAGQSQETQYF.

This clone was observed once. The CDR3 loop is CASSQGASHGYTF. CDR3 coding DNA: TGTGCCAGCAGCCAGGGGGCTAGCCATGGCTACACCTTC. This rearrangement joins TRBV6-5 to TRBJ1-2; 8 positions agree with TRBD1. The length of the CDR3 is 13 residues. With V trimmed by 6 bases and J by 6 bases, 6 bases remained unmatched. CDR1 and CDR2 (germline): MNHEY, SVGAGI.

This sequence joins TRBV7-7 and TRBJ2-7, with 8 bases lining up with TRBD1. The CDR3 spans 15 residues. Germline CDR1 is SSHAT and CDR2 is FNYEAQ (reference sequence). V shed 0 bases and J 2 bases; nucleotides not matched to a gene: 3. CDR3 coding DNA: TGTGCCAGCAGCTTAGCGGCAGGGGGCCCCTACGAGCAGTACTTC. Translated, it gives CASSLAAGGPYEQYF.

The DNA for the CDR3 is TGTGCCAGCTCACCAGACAGGGGATCTGGGAATGAGCAGTTCTTC. This sequence encodes CASSPDRGSGNEQFF. This sequence joins TRBV18 and TRBJ2-1; 8 nucleotides agree with TRBD1. Germline lookup yields CDR1 KGHSH and CDR2 LQKENI. The CDR3 is 15 residues long. The junction had 7 bases not matched to a gene; V was cut back by 2 bases and J by 7 bases.

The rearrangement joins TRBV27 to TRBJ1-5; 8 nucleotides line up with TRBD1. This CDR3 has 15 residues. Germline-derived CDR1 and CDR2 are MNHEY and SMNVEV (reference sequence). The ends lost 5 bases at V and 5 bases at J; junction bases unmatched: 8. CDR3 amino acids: CASSNPDRAHQPQHF. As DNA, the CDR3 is TGTGCCAGCAGTAATCCGGACAGGGCACATCAGCCCCAGCATTTT.

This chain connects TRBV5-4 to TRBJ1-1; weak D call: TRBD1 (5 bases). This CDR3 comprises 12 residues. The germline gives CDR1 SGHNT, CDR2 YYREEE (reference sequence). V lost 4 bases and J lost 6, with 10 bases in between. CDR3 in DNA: TGTGCCAGCAGCCGAGGGGAGGCTGAAGCTTTCTTT. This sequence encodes CASSRGEAEAFF.

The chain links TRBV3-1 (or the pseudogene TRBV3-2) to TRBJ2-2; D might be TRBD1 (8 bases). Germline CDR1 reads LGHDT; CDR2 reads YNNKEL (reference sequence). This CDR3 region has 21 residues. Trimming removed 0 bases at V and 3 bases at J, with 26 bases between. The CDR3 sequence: CASSQDLGREGAGGDTGELFF. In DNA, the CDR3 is TGTGCCAGCAGCCAAGATTTAGGAAGGGAGGGAGCAGGGGGCGACACCGGGGAGCTGTTTTTT.

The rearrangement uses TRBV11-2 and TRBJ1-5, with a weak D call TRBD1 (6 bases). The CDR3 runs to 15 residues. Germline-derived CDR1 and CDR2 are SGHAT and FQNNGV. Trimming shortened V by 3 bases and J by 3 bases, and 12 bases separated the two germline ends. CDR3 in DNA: TGTGCCAGCAGCTTTGGGGGGGCCCTCAATCAGCCCCAGCATTTT. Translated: CASSFGGALNQPQHF.

For the CDR3, the DNA is TGCAGCGTTGAAGAACAGGGTCAAGAGACCCAGTACTTC. This encodes CSVEEQGQETQYF. The J gene is TRBJ2-5, the V gene TRBV29-1; possible D gene TRBD1, 6 bases. Germline CDR1 is SQVTM and CDR2 is ANQGSEA. With 0 bases removed from V and 2 bases from J, the gap between germline ends came to 7 bases. The CDR3 has 13 amino acids.

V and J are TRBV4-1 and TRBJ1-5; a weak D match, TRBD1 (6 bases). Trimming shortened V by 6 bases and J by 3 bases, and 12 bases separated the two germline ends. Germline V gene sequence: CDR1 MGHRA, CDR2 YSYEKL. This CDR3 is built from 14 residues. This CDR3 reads CASSLGQFNQPQHF. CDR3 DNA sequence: TGCGCCAGCAGTCTCGGACAGTTCAATCAGCCCCAGCATTTT.

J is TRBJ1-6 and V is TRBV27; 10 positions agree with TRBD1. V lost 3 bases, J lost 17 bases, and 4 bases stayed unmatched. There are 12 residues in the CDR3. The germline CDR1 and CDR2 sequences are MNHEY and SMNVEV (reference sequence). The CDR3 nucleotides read TGTGCCAGCAGTTTGGACAGGGGGTTGTTCCACTTT. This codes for CASSLDRGLFHF.

CDR3 region: CATSGSSDTGELFF. The CDR3 DNA is TGTGCCACCAGTGGGTCTAGCGACACCGGGGAGCTGTTTTTT. The chain couples TRBV24-1 to TRBJ2-2; D is possibly TRBD2 (6 bases). This CDR3 region has 14 residues. Trimming cost V 5 bases and J 3 bases, with 9 bases left between them. Germline V gene data show CDR1 as KGHDR and CDR2 as SFDVKD.